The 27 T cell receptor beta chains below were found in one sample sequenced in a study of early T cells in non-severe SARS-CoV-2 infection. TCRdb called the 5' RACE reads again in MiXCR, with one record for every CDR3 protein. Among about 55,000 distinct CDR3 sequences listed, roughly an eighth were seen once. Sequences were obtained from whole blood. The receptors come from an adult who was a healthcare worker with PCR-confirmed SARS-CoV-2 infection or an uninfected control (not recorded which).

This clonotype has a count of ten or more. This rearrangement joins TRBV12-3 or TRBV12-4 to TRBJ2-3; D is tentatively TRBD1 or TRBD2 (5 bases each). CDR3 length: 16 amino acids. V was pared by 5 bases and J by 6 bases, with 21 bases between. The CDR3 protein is CASSPGTRATRDTQYF. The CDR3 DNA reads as TGTGCCAGCAGTCCCGGGACCAGGGCAACAAGGGATACGCAGTATTTT.

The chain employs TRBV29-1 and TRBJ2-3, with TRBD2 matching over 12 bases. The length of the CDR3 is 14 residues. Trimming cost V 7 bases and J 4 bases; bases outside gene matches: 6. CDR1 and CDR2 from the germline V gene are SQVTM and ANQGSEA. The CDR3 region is CSARTSGTADTQYF. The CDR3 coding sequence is TGCAGCGCACGGACTAGCGGGACTGCAGATACGCAGTATTTT.

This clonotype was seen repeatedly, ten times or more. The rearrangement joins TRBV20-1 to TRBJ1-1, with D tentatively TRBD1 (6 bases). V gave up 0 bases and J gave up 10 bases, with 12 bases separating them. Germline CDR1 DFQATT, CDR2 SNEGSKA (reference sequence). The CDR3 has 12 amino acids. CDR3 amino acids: CSARDRGRGAFF. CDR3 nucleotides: TGCAGTGCTAGAGATCGGGGGCGCGGAGCTTTCTTT.

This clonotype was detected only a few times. As DNA, the CDR3 is TGTGCCAGCAGCGTAACCCAGGAGACCCAGTACTTC. This sequence encodes CASSVTQETQYF. The rearrangement joins TRBV9 to TRBJ2-5; D ambiguous. Trimming cost V 1 base and J 5 bases, with 6 bases left between them. The CDR3 covers 12 residues. CDR1 SGDLS and CDR2 YYNGEE come from the germline V gene.

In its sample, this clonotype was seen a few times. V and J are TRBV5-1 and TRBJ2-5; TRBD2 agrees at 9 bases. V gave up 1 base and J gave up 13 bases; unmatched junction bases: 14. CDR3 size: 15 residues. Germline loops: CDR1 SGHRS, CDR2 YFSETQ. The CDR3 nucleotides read TGCGCCAGCAGCTTGACTAGCGGGCCTCAAGAGACACGGTACTTC. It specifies CASSLTSGPQETRYF.

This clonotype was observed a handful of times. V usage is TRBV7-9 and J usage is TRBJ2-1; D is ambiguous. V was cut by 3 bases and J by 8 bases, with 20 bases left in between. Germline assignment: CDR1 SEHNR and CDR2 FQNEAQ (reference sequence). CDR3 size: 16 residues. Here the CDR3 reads CASSLWITTQFDEQFF. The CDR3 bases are TGTGCCAGCAGCTTGTGGATAACCACGCAATTCGATGAGCAGTTCTTC.

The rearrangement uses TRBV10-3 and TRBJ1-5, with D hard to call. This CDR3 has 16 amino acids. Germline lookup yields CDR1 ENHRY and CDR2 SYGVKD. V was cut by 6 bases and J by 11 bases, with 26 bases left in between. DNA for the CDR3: TGTGCCATCAGCCAGGAGGGCAGACCGAGGGATTCATCCCAGCATTTT. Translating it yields CAISQEGRPRDSSQHF.

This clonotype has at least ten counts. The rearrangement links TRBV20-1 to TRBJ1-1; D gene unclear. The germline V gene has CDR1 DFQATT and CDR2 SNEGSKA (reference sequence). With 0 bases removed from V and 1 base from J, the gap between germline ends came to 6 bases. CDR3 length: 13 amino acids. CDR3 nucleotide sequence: TGCAGTGCTAGAGATGGGTCGAACACTGAAGCTTTCTTT. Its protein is CSARDGSNTEAFF.

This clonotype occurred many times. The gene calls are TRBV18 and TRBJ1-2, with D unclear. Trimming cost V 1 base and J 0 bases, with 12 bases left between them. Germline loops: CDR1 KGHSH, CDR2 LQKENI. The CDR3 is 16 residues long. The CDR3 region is CASSPLEGRTNYGYTF. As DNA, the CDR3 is TGTGCCAGCTCACCACTGGAGGGAAGGACTAACTATGGCTACACCTTC.

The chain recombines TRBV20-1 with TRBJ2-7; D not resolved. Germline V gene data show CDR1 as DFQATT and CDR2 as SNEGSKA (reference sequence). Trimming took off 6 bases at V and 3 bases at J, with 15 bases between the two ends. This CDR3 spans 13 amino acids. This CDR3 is CSATTTYSYEQYF. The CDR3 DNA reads TGCAGTGCCACCACTACGTACAGCTACGAGCAGTACTTC.

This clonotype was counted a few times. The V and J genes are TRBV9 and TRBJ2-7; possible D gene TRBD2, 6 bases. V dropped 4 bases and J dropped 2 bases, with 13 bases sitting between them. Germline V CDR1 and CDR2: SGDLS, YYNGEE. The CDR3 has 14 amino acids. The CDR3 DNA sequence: TGTGCCAGCAGCCCGCGGGGCTCAACCTACGAGCAGTACTTC. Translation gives CASSPRGSTYEQYF.

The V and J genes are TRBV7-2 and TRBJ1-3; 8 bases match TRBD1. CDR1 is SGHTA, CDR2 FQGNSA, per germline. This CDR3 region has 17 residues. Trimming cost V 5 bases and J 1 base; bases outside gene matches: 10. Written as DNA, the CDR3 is TGTGCCAGCAGCAGGGAGGGGCAGGGGGCTTCTGGAAACACCATATATTTT. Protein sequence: CASSREGQGASGNTIYF.

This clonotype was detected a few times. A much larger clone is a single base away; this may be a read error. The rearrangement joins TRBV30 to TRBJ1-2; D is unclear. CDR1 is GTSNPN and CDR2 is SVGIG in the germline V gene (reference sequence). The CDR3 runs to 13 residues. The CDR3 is CARSVEGNYGYTF. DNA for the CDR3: TGTGCCCGGAGTGTAGAGGGCAACTATGGCTACACCTTC.

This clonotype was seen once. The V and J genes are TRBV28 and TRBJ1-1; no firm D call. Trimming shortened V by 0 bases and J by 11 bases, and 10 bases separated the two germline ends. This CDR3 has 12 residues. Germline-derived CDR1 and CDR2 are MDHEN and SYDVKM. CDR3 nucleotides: TGTGCCAGCAGTTTATGGTCGCAGAAGGCTTTCTTT. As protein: CASSLWSQKAFF.

The DNA of the CDR3 is TGTGCCAGCATGCAAGCCGGGACAGGCTATGGCTACACCTTC. This gives the protein CASMQAGTGYGYTF. V is TRBV3-1 and J is TRBJ1-2; 8 bases map to TRBD1. The trim removed 7 bases at V and 4 bases at J, leaving 8 bases unmatched. CDR1 and CDR2 (germline): LGHDT, YNNKEL (reference sequence). There are 14 residues in the CDR3.

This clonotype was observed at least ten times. The CDR3 DNA reads as TGTGCCAGCAGCCCCGCCGGCGAGCTGGGGACCCAGTACTTC. It yields the protein CASSPAGELGTQYF. The chain employs TRBV11-3 and TRBJ2-5; D is unresolved. V gave up 5 bases and J gave up 7 bases, with 17 bases separating them. The germline V gene has CDR1 SGHNT and CDR2 YENEEA. There are 14 residues in the CDR3.

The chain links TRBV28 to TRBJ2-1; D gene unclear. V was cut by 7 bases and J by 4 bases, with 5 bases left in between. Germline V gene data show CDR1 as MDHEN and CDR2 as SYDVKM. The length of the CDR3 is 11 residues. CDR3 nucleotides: TGTGCCAGCACGTTATACAATGAGCAGTTCTTC. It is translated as CASTLYNEQFF.

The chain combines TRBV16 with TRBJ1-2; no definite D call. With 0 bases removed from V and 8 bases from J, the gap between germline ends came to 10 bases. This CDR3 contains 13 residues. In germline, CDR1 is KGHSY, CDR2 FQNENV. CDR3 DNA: TGTGCCAGCAGCCAATCGAGGGAGAACGGCTACACCTTC. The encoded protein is CASSQSRENGYTF. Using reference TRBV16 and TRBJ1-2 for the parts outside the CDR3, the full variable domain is GEEVAQTPKHLVRGEGQKAKLYCAPIKGHSYVFWYQQVLKNEFKFLISFQNENVFDETGMPKERFSAKCLPNSPCSLEIQATKLEDSAVYFCASSQSRENGYTFGSGTRLTVV.

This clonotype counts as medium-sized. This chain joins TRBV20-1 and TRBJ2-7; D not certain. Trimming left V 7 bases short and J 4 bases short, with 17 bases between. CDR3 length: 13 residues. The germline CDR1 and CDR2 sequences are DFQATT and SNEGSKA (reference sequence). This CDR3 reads CSVLPGSQYEQYF. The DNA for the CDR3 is TGCAGTGTCCTCCCGGGCTCACAGTACGAGCAGTACTTC.

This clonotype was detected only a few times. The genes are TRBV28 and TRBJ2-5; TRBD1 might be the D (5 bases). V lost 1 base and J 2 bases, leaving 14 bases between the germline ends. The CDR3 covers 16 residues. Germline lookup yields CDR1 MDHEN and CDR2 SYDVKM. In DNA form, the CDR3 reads TGTGCCAGCAGTTTATTGGATGTGACAGCTCAAGAGACCCAGTACTTC. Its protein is CASSLLDVTAQETQYF.

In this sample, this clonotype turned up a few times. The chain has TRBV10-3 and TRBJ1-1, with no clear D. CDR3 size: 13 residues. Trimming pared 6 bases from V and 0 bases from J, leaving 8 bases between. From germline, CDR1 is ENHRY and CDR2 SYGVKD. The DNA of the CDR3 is TGTGCCATCAGGGACGGGCTGAACACTGAAGCTTTCTTT. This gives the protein CAIRDGLNTEAFF.

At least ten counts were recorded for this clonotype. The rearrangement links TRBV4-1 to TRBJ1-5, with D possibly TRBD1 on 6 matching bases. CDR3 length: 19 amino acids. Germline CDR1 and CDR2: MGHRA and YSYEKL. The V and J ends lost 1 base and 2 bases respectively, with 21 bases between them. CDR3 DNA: TGCGCCAGCAGCCAAGGAACCGAAGGACAGAGTGGCGGCAATCAGCCCCAGCATTTT. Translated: CASSQGTEGQSGGNQPQHF.

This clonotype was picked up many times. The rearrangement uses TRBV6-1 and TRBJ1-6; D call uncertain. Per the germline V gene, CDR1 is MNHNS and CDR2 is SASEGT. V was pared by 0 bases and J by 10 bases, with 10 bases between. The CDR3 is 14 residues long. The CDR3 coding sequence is TGTGCCAGCAGTGAAGCTGTCACCGTCTCACCCCTCCACTTT. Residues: CASSEAVTVSPLHF.

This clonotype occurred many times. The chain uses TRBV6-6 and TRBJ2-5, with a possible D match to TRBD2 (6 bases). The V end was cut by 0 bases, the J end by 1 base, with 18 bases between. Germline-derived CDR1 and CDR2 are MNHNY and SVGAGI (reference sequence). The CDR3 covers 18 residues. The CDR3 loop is CASSYSTTLAELQETQYF. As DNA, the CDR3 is TGTGCCAGCAGTTACTCGACGACCTTAGCGGAGCTCCAAGAGACCCAGTACTTC.

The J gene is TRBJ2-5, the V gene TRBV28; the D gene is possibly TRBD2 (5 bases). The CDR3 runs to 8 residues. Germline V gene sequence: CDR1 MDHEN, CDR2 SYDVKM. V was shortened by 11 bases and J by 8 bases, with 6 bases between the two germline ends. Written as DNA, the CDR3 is TGTGCCGCGGGTACCCAGTACTTC. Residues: CAAGTQYF.

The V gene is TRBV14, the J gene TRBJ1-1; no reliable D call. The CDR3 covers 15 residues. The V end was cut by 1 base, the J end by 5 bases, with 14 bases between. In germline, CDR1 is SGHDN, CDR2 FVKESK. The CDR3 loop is CASSQAGWTGTEAFF. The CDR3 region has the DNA TGTGCCAGCAGCCAAGCGGGGTGGACGGGTACTGAAGCTTTCTTT.

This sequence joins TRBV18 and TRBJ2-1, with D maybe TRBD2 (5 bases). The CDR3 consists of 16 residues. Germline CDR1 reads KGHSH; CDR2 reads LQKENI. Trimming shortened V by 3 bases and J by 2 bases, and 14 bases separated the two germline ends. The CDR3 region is CASSPPSTRAYNEQFF. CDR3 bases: TGTGCCAGCTCACCTCCCTCTACGCGGGCCTACAATGAGCAGTTCTTC.